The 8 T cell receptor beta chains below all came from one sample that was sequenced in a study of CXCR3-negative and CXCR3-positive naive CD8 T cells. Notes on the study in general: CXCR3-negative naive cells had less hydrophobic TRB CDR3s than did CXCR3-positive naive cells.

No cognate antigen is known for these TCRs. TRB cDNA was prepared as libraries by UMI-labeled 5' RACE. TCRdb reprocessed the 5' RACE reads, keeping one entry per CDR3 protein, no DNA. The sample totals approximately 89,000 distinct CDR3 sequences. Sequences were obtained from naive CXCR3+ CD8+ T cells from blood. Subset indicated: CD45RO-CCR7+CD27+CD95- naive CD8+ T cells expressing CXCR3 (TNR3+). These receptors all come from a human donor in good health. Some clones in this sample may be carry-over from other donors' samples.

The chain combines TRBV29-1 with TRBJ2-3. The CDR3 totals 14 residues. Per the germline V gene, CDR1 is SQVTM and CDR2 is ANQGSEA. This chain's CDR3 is CSVAGGDRIDTQYF.

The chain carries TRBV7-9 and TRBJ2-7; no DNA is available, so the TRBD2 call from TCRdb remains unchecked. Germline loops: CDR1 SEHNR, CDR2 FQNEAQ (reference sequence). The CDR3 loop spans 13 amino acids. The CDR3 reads CASSSALSYEQYF. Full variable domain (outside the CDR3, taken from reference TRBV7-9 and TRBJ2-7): DTGVSQNPRHKITKRGQNVTFRCDPISEHNRLYWYRQTLGQGPEFLTYFQNEAQLEKSRLLSDRFSAERPKGSFSTLEIQRTEQGDSAMYLCASSSALSYEQYFGPGTRLTVT.

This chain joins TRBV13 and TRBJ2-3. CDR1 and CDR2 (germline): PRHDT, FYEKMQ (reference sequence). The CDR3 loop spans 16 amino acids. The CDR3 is CASSHRLAASTDTQYF.

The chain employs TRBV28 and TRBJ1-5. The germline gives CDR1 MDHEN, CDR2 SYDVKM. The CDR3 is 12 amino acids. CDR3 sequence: CASGDSNQPQHF.

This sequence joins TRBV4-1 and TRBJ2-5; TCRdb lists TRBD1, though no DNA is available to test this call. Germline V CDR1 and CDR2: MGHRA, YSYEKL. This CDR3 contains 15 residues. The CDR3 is CASSLLDNTQETQYF.

The chain's CDR3 is CASSEGTSWEQYF. The V call is TRBV7-8, the J call TRBJ2-7; the D call from TCRdb, TRBD2, cannot be confirmed without DNA. Germline values: CDR1 SGHVS, CDR2 FQNEAQ. This CDR3 is built from 13 residues.

The CDR3 is CSVELTGDMNTEAFF. The chain couples TRBV29-1 to TRBJ1-1; TCRdb names TRBD1, which stays unverified in the absence of DNA. Germline CDR1 SQVTM, CDR2 ANQGSEA. This CDR3 spans 15 amino acids.

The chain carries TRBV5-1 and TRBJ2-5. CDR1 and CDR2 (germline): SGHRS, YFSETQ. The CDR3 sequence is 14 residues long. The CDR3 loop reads CASSLAGKEETQYF.